The source of this T cell receptor beta chain is a study of blood T cell repertoires in COVID-19. Study information: Whether acute or convalescent, the COVID-19 samples came from the United States, Italy and Spain. Nucleic acid was either cDNA or gDNA, and it came from T cells, B-cell-depleted T cells, or PBMCs.

This CDR3 has 14 residues. Germline values: CDR1 SNHLY, CDR2 FYNNEI. The germline V and J ends were trimmed by 8 bases and 3 bases, with 17 bases remaining between them. Authors' methods: Quantification of nucleated cells was approximated via reference gene primer amplification. Data came from immunoSEQ multiplex PCR; TCRdb stores just in-frame clones and leaves some out. V, J and clone size were drawn from that table, and D and trimming were deduced from the DNA. In the table there are around 240,000 clones, 80% to 90% of which are singletons. V usage is TRBV2 and J usage is TRBJ2-7; weak D call: TRBD1 (6 bases). The sample consisted of peripheral blood. The receptor was derived from a man between 35 and 55 years old with acute or convalescent COVID-19. CDR3 sequence (DNA): TGTGCCAGCCATCAAACAGGGTTAGGCTACGAGCAGTACTTC. Its translation is CASHQTGLGYEQYF.